This T cell receptor (beta chain) was sequenced during a study of beta chain features in type 1 diabetes. Across the study: Researchers looked at some 99 million sorted cells across all samples.

To note about this clone: The antigen remains unidentified.

Reverse transcription of all isolated RNA meant that expressed TCRB transcripts were sequenced. TCRdb keeps only in-frame clones here, not all; method: immunoSEQ multiplex PCR. The sample records a few hundred thousand clones, more than 15% being singletons. CDR1 and CDR2 (germline): DFQATT, SNEGSKA (reference sequence). The CDR3 has 11 residues. The V end was cut by 5 bases, the J end by 3 bases, with 8 bases between. Study findings and constraints: When Type 1 diabetes patients were examined, their TCRB CDR3s proved moderately but significantly shorter in all four CD4+ subsets.

V gene TRBV20-1 combines with J gene TRBJ2-7, with D maybe TRBD2 (5 bases). The sample comprised naive CD4+ T cells from blood. The receptor was isolated from a man aged 25 to 45 with type 1 diabetes. CDR3 sequence (DNA): TGCAGTGCTGGACTGGACTACGAGCAGTACTTC. Protein: CSAGLDYEQYF.